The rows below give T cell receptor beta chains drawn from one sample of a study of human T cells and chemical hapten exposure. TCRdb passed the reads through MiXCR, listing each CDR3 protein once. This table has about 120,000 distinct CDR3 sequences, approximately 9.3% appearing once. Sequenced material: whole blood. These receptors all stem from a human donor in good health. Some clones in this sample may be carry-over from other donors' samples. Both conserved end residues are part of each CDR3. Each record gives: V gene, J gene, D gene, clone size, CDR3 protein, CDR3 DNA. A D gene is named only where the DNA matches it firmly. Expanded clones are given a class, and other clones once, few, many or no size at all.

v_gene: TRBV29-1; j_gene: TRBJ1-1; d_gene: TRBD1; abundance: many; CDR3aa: CSVPGGGKAFF; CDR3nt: TGCAGCGTTCCAGGGGGCGGCAAAGCTTTCTTT
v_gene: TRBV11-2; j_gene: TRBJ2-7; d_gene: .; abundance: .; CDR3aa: CASSLARAGAGGDEQYF; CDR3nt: TGTGCCAGCAGCTTAGCCCGGGCGGGGGCAGGGGGCGATGAGCAGTACTTC
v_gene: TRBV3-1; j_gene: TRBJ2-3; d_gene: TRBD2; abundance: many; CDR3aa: CASSQDPVVEAGGLDTQYF; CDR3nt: TGTGCCAGCAGCCAAGATCCGGTGGTAGAAGCGGGAGGATTAGATACGCAGTATTTT
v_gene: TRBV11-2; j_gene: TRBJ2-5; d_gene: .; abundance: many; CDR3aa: CASSPAGYQETQYF; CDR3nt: TGTGCCAGCAGCCCGGCGGGGTACCAAGAGACCCAGTACTTC
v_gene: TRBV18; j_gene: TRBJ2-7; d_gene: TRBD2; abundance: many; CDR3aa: CASSLQRERVEQYF; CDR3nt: TGTGCCAGCTCACTACAGCGGGAAAGGGTCGAGCAGTACTTC
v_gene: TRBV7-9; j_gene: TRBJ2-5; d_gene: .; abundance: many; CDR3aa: CASSVGDQETQYF; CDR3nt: TGTGCCAGCAGCGTTGGGGACCAAGAGACCCAGTACTTC
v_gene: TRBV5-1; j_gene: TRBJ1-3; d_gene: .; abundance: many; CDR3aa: CASSYGPLSGNTIYF; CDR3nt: TGCGCCAGCAGTTATGGTCCGCTCTCTGGAAACACCATATATTTT
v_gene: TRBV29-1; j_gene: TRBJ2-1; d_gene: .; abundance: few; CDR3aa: CSVEDGRAYNEQFF; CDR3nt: TGCAGCGTTGAAGATGGGCGGGCCTACAATGAGCAGTTCTTC
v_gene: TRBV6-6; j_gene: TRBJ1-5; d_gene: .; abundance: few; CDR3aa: CASRTHTSNQPQHF; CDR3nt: TGTGCCAGCAGGACCCACACCTCCAATCAGCCCCAGCATTTT
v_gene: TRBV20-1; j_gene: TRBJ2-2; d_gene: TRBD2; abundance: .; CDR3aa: CSARLAGGTGELFF; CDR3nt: TGCAGTGCTAGGCTAGCGGGAGGCACCGGGGAGCTGTTTTTT
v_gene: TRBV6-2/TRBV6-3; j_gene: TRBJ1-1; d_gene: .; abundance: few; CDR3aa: CASRDGWSAVNTEAFF; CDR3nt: TGTGCCAGCAGAGACGGTTGGTCAGCGGTAAACACTGAAGCTTTCTTT
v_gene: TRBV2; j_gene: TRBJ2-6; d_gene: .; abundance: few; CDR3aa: CASRGRRPGSGANVLTF; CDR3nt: TGTGCCAGCAGGGGCCGGCGGCCGGGTTCTGGGGCCAACGTCCTGACTTTC
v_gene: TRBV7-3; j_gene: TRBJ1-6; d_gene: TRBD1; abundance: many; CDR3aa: CASSTKTGQNSPLHF; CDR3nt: TGTGCCAGCAGCACCAAGACAGGGCAAAATTCACCCCTCCACTTT
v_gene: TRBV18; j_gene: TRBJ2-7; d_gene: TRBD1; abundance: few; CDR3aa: CASSPRDRAISEQYF; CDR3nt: TGTGCCAGCTCCCCCCGGGACAGGGCGATTTCCGAGCAGTACTTC
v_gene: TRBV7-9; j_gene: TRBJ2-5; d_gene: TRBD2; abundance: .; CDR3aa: CASSPQLAGRGRETQYF; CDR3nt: TGTGCCAGCAGCCCACAATTAGCGGGAAGGGGTCGAGAGACCCAGTACTTC
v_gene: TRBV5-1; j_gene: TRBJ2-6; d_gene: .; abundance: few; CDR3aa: CASSLGRPSGANVLTF; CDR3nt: TGCGCCAGCAGCTTGGGACGACCCTCTGGGGCCAACGTCCTGACTTTC
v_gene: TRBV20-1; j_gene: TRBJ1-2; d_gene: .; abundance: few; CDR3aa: CSARERETGYGYTF; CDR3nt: TGCAGTGCTAGAGAGCGCGAAACGGGCTATGGCTACACCTTC
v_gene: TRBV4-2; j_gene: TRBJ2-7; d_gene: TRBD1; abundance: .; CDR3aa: CASSQEWDSSYEQYF; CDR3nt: TGTGCCAGCAGCCAAGAATGGGACAGCTCCTACGAGCAGTACTTC
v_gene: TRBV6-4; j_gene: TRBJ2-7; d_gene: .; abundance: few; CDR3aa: CASNTTLGARSSYEQYF; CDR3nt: TGTGCCAGCAATACTACCCTAGGGGCAAGGAGCTCCTACGAGCAGTACTTC
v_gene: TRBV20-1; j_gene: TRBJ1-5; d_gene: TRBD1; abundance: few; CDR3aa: CSASLGTGVNQPQHF; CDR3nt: TGCAGTGCTAGCCTTGGGACAGGTGTGAATCAGCCCCAGCATTTT
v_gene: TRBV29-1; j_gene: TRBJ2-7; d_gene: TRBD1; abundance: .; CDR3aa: CSVEVGDRETYEQYF; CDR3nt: TGCAGCGTTGAAGTAGGGGACAGGGAGACCTACGAGCAGTACTTC
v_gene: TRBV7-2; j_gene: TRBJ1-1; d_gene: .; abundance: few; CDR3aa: CASGKTVNTEAFF; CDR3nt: TGTGCCAGTGGGAAGACTGTGAACACTGAAGCTTTCTTT
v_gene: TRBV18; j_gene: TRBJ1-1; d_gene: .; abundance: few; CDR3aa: CASSPPRPITEAFF; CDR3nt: TGTGCCAGCTCACCACCGAGGCCGATCACTGAAGCTTTCTTT
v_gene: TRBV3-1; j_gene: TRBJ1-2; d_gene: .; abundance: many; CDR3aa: CASSQLTGRSSYGYTF; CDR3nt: TGTGCCAGCAGCCAACTTACGGGCCGATCCAGCTATGGCTACACCTTC
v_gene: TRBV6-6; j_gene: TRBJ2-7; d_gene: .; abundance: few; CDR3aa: CASTTAETNYEQYF; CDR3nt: TGTGCCAGCACCACAGCGGAGACGAACTACGAGCAGTACTTC
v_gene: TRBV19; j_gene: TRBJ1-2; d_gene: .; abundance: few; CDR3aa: CASRLGPADYGYTF; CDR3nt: TGTGCCAGTAGATTAGGACCGGCGGACTATGGCTACACCTTC
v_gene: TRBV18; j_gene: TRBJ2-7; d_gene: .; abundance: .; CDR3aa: CASSPGDSSSYEQYF; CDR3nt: TGTGCCAGCTCACCTGGGGACTCCAGCTCCTACGAGCAGTACTTC
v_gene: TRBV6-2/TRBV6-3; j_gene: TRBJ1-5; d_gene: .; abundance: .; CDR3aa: CASSYSTSSSNQPQHF; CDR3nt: TGTGCCAGCAGTTACTCGACCAGTAGCAGCAATCAGCCCCAGCATTTT
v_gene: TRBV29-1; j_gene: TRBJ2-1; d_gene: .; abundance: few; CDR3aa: CSVDRGKQFF; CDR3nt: TGCAGCGTTGATCGGGGGAAGCAGTTCTTC
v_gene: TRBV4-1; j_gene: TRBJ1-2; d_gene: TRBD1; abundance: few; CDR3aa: CASSPKSRQGFNVYGYTF; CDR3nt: TGCGCCAGCAGCCCAAAGAGTCGACAGGGTTTTAATGTGTATGGCTACACCTTC
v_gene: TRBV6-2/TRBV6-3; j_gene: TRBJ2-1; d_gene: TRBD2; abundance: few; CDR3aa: CASSSILGLAGGHNEQFF; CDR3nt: TGTGCCAGCAGTTCCATCCTGGGACTAGCGGGGGGCCACAATGAGCAGTTCTTC
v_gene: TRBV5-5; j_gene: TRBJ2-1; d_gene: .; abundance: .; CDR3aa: CVSSLDPGEQFF; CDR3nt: TGTGTCAGCAGCTTGGATCCGGGTGAGCAGTTCTTC
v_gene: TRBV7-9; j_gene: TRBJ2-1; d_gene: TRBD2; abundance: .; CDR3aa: CASSLTSGIYNEQFF; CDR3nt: TGTGCCAGCAGCTTGACTAGCGGGATATACAATGAGCAGTTCTTC
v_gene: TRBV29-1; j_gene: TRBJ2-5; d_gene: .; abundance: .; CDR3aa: CSVGSPGTPQETQYF; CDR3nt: TGCAGCGTTGGGTCTCCAGGCACACCTCAAGAGACCCAGTACTTC
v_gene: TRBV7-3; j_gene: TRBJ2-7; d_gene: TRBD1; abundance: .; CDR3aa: CASSRGTGSYEQYF; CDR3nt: TGTGCCAGCAGCAGGGGGACAGGCTCCTACGAGCAGTACTTC
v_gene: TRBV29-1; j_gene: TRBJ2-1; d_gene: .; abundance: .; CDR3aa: CSVQGRSFNEQFF; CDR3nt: TGCAGCGTTCAGGGTCGGAGCTTCAATGAGCAGTTCTTC
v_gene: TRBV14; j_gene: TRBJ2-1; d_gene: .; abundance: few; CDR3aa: CASSQGGFGNEQFF; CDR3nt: TGTGCCAGCAGCCAAGGCGGGTTCGGCAATGAGCAGTTCTTC
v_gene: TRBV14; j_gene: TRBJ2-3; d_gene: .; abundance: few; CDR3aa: CASSQVDIRLLQDTQYF; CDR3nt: TGTGCCAGCAGCCAAGTTGATATCCGGCTCCTCCAGGATACGCAGTATTTT
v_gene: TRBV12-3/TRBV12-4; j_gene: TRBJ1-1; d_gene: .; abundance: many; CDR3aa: CASSSMGGRNTEAFF; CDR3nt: TGTGCCAGCAGTTCGATGGGGGGACGAAACACTGAAGCTTTCTTT
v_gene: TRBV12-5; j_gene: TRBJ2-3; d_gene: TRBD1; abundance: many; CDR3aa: CASGFTRDSPIRTDTQYF; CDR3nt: TGTGCTAGTGGTTTTACCCGGGACAGCCCAATTAGAACAGATACGCAGTATTTT
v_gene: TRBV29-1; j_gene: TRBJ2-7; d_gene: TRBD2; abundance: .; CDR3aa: CSVEASGGSSYEQYF; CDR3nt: TGCAGCGTTGAGGCTAGCGGGGGCAGCTCCTACGAGCAGTACTTC
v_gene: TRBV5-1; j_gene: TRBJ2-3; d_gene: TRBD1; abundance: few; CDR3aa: CASSRDRDTQYF; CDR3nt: TGCGCCAGCAGCCGGGACAGGGATACGCAGTATTTT